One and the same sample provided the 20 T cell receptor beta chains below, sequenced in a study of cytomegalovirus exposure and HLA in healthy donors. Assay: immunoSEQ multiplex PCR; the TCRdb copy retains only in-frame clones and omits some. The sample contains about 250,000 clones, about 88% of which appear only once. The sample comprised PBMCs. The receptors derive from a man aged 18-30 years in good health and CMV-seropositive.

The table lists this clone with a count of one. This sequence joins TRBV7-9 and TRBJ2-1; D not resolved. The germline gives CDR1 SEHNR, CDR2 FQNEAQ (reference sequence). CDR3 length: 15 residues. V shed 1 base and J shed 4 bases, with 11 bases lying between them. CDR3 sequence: CASSLGRNLYNEQFF. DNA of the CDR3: TGTGCCAGCAGCTTAGGGCGGAATCTATACAATGAGCAGTTCTTC.

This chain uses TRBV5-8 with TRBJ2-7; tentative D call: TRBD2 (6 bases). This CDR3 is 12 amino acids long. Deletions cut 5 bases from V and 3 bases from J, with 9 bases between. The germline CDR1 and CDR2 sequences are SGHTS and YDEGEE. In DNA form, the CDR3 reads TGTGCCAGCAGTCGCGGGGACTACGAGCAGTACTTC. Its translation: CASSRGDYEQYF.

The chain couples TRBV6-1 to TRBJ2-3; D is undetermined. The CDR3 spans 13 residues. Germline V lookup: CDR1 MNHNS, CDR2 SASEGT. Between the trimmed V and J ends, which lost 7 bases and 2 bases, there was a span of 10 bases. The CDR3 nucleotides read TGTGCCAGCAACCCCGAGGCCACAGATACGCAGTATTTT. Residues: CASNPEATDTQYF.

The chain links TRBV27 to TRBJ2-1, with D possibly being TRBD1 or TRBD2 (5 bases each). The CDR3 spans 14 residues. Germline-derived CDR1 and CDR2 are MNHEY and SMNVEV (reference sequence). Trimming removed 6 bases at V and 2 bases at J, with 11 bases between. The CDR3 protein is CASSRDGPYNEQFF. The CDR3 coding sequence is TGTGCCAGCAGCCGGGACGGACCCTACAATGAGCAGTTCTTC.

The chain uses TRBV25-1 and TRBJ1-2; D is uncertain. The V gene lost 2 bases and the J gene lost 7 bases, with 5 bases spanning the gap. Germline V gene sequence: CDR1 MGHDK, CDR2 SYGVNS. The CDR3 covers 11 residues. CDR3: CASSERSGYTF. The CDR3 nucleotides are TGTGCCAGCAGTGAAAGGAGTGGCTACACCTTC.

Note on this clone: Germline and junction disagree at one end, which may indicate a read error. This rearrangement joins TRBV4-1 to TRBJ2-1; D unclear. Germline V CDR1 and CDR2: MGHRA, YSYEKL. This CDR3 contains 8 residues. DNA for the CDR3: TGCGCCAGCAGCCAAGGTCTCTTC. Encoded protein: CASSQGLF.

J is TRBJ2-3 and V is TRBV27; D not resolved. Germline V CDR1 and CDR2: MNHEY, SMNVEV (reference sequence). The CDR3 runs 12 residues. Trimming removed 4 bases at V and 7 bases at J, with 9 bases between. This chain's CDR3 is CASSSRGNTQYF. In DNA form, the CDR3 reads TGTGCCAGCAGTTCCAGAGGAAATACGCAGTATTTT.

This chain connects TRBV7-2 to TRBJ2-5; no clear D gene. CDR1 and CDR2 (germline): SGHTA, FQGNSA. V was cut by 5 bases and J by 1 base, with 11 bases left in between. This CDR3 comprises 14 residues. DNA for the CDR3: TGTGCCAGCAGCCCCCGCCGGGTCCAAGAGACCCAGTACTTC. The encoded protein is CASSPRRVQETQYF. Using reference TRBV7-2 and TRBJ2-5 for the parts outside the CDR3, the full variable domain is GAGVSQSPSNKVTEKGKDVELRCDPISGHTALYWYRQSLGQGLEFLIYFQGNSAPDKSGLPSDRFSAERTGGSVSTLTIQRTQQEDSAVYLCASSPRRVQETQYFGPGTRLLVL.

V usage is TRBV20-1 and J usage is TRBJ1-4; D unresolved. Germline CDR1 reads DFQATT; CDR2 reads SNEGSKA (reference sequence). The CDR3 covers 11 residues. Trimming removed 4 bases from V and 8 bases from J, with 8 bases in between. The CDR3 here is CSANTDEKLFF. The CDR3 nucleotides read TGCAGTGCTAATACGGACGAAAAACTGTTTTTT.

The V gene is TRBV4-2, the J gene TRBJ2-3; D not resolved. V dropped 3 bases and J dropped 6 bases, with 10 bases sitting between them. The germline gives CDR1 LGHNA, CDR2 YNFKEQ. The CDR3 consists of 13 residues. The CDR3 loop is CASSQDRLDTQYF. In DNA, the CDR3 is TGTGCCAGCAGCCAGGATCGGTTGGATACGCAGTATTTT.

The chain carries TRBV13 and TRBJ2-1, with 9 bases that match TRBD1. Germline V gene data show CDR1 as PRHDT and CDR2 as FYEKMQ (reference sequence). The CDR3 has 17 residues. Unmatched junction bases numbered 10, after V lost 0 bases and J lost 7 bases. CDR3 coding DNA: TGTGCCAGCAGCTTAGGCCTACGGACAGGGGTGGGGAATGAGCAGTTCTTC. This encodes CASSLGLRTGVGNEQFF.

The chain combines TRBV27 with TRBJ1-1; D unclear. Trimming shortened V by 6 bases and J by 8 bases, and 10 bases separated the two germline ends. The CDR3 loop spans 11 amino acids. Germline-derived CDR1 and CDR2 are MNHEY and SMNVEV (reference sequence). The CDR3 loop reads CASSSYGEAFF. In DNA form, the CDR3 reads TGTGCCAGCAGCTCCTACGGAGAAGCTTTCTTT.

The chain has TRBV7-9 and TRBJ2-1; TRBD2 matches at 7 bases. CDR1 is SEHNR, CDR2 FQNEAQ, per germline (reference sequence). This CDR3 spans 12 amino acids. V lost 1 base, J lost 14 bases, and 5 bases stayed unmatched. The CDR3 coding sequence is TGTGCCAGCAGCTTAGAATCCGGACTAGAGTTCTTC. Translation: CASSLESGLEFF.

The CDR3 loop reads CASSLAQGATEAFF. The CDR3 bases are TGTGCCAGCAGCTTGGCCCAGGGGGCCACTGAAGCTTTCTTT. The V and J genes are TRBV5-4 and TRBJ1-1, with 8 bases identical to TRBD1. The CDR3 has 14 amino acids. CDR1 and CDR2 (germline): SGHNT, YYREEE (reference sequence). Unmatched junction bases numbered 2, after V lost 0 bases and J lost 4 bases.

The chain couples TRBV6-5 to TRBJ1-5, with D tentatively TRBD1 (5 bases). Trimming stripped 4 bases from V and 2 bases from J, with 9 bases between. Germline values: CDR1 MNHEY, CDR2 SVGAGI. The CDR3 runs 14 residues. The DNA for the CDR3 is TGTGCCAGCAGTTCGGGGGAGGGCAATCAGCCCCAGCATTTT. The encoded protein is CASSSGEGNQPQHF.

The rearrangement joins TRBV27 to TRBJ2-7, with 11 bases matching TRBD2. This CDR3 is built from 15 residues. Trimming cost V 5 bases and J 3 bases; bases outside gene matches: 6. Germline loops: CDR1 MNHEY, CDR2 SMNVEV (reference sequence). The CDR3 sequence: CASSLDLAGGYEQYF. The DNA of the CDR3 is TGTGCCAGCAGTCTTGACCTAGCGGGAGGCTACGAGCAGTACTTC.

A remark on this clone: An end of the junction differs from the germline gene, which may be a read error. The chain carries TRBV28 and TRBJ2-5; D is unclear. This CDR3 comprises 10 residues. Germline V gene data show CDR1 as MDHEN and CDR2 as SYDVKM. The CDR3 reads CASSQEIQYF. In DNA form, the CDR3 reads TGTGCCAGCAGCCAAGAGATCCAGTACTTC.

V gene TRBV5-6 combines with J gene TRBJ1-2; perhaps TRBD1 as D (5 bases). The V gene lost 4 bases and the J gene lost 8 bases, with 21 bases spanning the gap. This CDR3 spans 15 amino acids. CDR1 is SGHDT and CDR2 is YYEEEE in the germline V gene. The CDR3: CASSAKQGLVGGYTF. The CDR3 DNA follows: TGTGCCAGCAGCGCCAAGCAGGGCCTGGTCGGGGGCTACACCTTC.

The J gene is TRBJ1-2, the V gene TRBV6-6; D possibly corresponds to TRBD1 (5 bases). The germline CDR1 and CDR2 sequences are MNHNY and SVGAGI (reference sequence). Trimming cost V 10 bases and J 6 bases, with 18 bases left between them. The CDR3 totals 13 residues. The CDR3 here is CATAGTVINGYTF. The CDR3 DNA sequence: TGTGCCACAGCCGGGACCGTGATCAATGGCTACACCTTC.

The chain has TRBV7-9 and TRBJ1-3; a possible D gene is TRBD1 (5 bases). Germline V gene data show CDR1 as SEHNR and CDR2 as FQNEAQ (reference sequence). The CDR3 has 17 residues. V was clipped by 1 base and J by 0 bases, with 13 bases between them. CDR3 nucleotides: TGTGCCAGCAGCTTAGTTTTTGGGGCAGACTCTGGAAACACCATATATTTT. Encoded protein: CASSLVFGADSGNTIYF.